The TCR beta chain under discussion was sequenced for a study of blood T cell repertoires in COVID-19. Here immunoSEQ multiplex PCR was the method, and the copy in TCRdb shows in-frame clones only, minus some. This table has about 260,000 clones, almost 90% appearing once. Sequenced input: peripheral blood. This TCR was recovered from a woman between 25 and 40 years old with COVID-19, enrolled during active disease.

The CDR3 DNA sequence: TGTGCCAGCAGTCGACTAGCGGTGATAACCGGGGAGCTGTTTTTT. Its translation: CASSRLAVITGELFF. V usage is TRBV27 and J usage is TRBJ2-2; 9 bases line up with TRBD2. Germline CDR1 MNHEY, CDR2 SMNVEV (reference sequence). The V segment lost 5 bases and the J segment 5 bases; nucleotides outside the gene matches: 6. The CDR3 runs to 15 residues.